The 22 T cell receptor beta chains in this list originate from one sample, sequenced in a study of beta chain features in type 1 diabetes. The isolated RNA, all of it, was reverse transcribed, so expressed TCRB transcripts were what got sequenced. Measured with immunoSEQ multiplex PCR; TCRdb has only the in-frame clones, and not every one. The data hold around 400,000 clones, with roughly 15% observed a single time. What was sequenced was naive CD4+ T cells from blood. The receptors were gathered from a woman between 18 and 29 years old in good health.

There are a few counts of this clone. The V gene is TRBV30, the J gene TRBJ1-5; D remains ambiguous. The V gene lost 5 bases and the J gene lost 6 bases, with 17 bases spanning the gap. CDR1 is GTSNPN, CDR2 SVGIG, per germline (reference sequence). This CDR3 has 14 residues. The CDR3 region is CAWSPRGLSQPQHF. The CDR3 DNA sequence: TGTGCCTGGTCCCCGAGAGGTTTGAGTCAGCCCCAGCATTTT.

This chain links TRBV9 with TRBJ2-2; 9 bases are a match to TRBD2. The junction had 6 bases not matched to a gene; V was cut back by 1 base and J by 2 bases. The germline CDR1 and CDR2 sequences are SGDLS and YYNGEE. The CDR3 loop spans 17 amino acids. The CDR3 loop is CASSVSLAGSNTGELFF. The CDR3, as DNA: TGTGCCAGCAGCGTAAGCCTAGCGGGGTCCAACACCGGGGAGCTGTTTTTT.

The V and J genes are TRBV7-9 and TRBJ2-5; 7 bases are shared with TRBD2. Germline trimming cut 4 bases from V and 5 bases from J; bases unmatched to any gene: 1. The germline V gene has CDR1 SEHNR and CDR2 FQNEAQ (reference sequence). The CDR3 runs 12 residues. The CDR3 region is CASSWGGETQYF. The DNA of the CDR3 is TGTGCCAGCAGCTGGGGAGGGGAGACCCAGTACTTC.

J is TRBJ2-7 and V is TRBV11-3; D call uncertain. Germline V lookup: CDR1 SGHNT, CDR2 YENEEA. V gave up 1 base and J gave up 2 bases, with 6 bases separating them. The CDR3 sequence is 13 residues long. The CDR3 coding sequence is TGTGCCAGCAGCTTAGCACAAGCCTACGAGCAGTACTTC. Its translation: CASSLAQAYEQYF.

The J gene is TRBJ2-1, the V gene TRBV9; 7 positions match TRBD2. This CDR3 is 20 amino acids long. Germline V CDR1 and CDR2: SGDLS, YYNGEE. The junction had 18 bases not matched to a gene; V was cut back by 0 bases and J by 3 bases. As DNA, the CDR3 is TGTGCCAGCAGCGTAGCTTACCCTAGTCCGTCGCGGGAGAACTACAATGAGCAGTTCTTC. Protein sequence: CASSVAYPSPSRENYNEQFF. Full variable domain (rest looked up from reference TRBV9 and TRBJ2-1): DSGVTQTPKHLITATGQRVTLRCSPRSGDLSVYWYQQSLDQGLQFLIQYYNGEERAKGNILERFSAQQFPDLHSELNLSSLELGDSALYFCASSVAYPSPSRENYNEQFFGPGTRLTVL.

The chain uses TRBV6-5 and TRBJ1-1, with D unresolved. The CDR3 consists of 13 residues. V was shortened by 5 bases and J by 1 base, with 8 bases between the two germline ends. Looked up from germline, CDR1 is MNHEY and CDR2 is SVGAGI. The CDR3 loop is CASSLTGNTEAFF. DNA for the CDR3: TGTGCCAGCAGTCTAACGGGGAACACTGAAGCTTTCTTT.

The gene calls are TRBV23-1 and TRBJ2-1, with D maybe TRBD2 (5 bases). TRBV23-1 is an ORF for which the function is uncertain. This CDR3 spans 16 amino acids. V was pared by 1 base and J by 3 bases, with 13 bases between. CDR3 nucleotides: TGCGCCAGCAGTCAATGGCGGAAGGAGGTCTACAATGAGCAGTTCTTC. The encoded protein is CASSQWRKEVYNEQFF.

This clone appeared a few times. This chain uses TRBV11-2 with TRBJ2-5; 7 nucleotides agree with TRBD2. The CDR3 length is 15 residues. Trimming at V came to 5 bases and at J to 5 bases, leaving 11 bases not matched to a gene. Germline lookup yields CDR1 SGHAT and CDR2 FQNNGV. The CDR3 sequence is CASSPGLLGGETQYF. In nucleotides, the CDR3 is TGTGCCAGCAGCCCGGGACTACTTGGGGGGGAGACCCAGTACTTC.

V usage is TRBV28 and J usage is TRBJ2-1; 11 bases are a match to TRBD2. Germline V gene sequence: CDR1 MDHEN, CDR2 SYDVKM. Trimming cost V 6 bases and J 4 bases; bases outside gene matches: 8. This CDR3 is 16 amino acids long. The CDR3 loop is CASSTLAGEGYNEQFF. The CDR3 DNA reads as TGTGCCAGCAGCACACTAGCGGGAGAGGGTTACAATGAGCAGTTCTTC.

The chain employs TRBV28 and TRBJ2-3, with a tentative D call TRBD1 (6 bases). From germline, CDR1 is MDHEN and CDR2 SYDVKM. The V end lost 8 bases, the J end lost 6 bases, and 15 bases lay between the germline ends. The CDR3 runs to 13 residues. The CDR3 spells CASRDKNGDTQYF. The CDR3 region has the DNA TGTGCCAGCCGGGACAAAAACGGGGATACGCAGTATTTT.

This clone was counted a few times. The CDR3 DNA reads TGTGCCAGCTCGGCCAGACTAGCGGGAGCGGTGACCGGGGAGCTGTTTTTT. It codes for CASSARLAGAVTGELFF. V usage is TRBV18 and J usage is TRBJ2-2; 12 bases fit TRBD2. The V and J ends lost 6 bases and 5 bases, in that order; junction bases with no gene match: 10. The length of the CDR3 is 17 residues. Germline loops: CDR1 KGHSH, CDR2 LQKENI.

This clone was found a few times. The CDR3 here is CASSRDTYEQYF. For the CDR3, the DNA is TGTGCCAGCAGCCGGGACACCTACGAGCAGTACTTC. This chain uses TRBV7-9 with TRBJ2-7, with TRBD1 as a possible D gene (6 bases). Germline V lookup: CDR1 SEHNR, CDR2 FQNEAQ (reference sequence). The CDR3 has 12 amino acids. Trimming shortened V by 5 bases and J by 2 bases, and 7 bases separated the two germline ends.

This clone was counted a few times. V is TRBV6-5 and J is TRBJ2-1, with D possibly being TRBD2 (5 bases). Germline CDR1 and CDR2: MNHEY and SVGAGI. CDR3 length: 15 residues. Trimming took off 6 bases at V and 1 base at J, with 13 bases between the two ends. DNA of the CDR3: TGTGCCAGCAGGGACGACCGGGGATCCTACAATGAGCAGTTCTTC. Protein product: CASRDDRGSYNEQFF.

This clone was counted only a few times. V and J are TRBV15 and TRBJ2-5, with 7 bases lining up with TRBD2. Germline lookup yields CDR1 LNHNV and CDR2 YYDKDF (reference sequence). The CDR3 has 14 amino acids. V trimming: 2 bases; J trimming: 5 bases; junction bases outside the gene matches: 5. In nucleotides, the CDR3 is TGTGCCACCAGCAGACTGGACGGGGGGGAGACCCAGTACTTC. It specifies CATSRLDGGETQYF.

The table lists this clone with a few counts. The rearrangement links TRBV2 to TRBJ1-5; 7 bases map to TRBD1. Trimming removed 7 bases from V and 4 bases from J; junction bases left unmatched: 4. The CDR3 runs to 13 residues. Germline V CDR1 and CDR2: SNHLY, FYNNEI. CDR3 DNA sequence: TGTGCCAGCACCGACAGGGCTAATCAGCCCCAGCATTTT. Translation gives CASTDRANQPQHF.

About this clone itself: The sample contains more than one DNA sequence encoding this CDR3. V usage is TRBV6-5 and J usage is TRBJ1-1; TRBD1 matches 7 bases. Germline V gene data show CDR1 as MNHEY and CDR2 as SVGAGI. V lost 5 bases and J lost 2; bases outside the gene matches: 2. The CDR3 has 13 amino acids. This CDR3 reads CASSRTGNTEAFF. CDR3 sequence (DNA): TGTGCCAGCAGTAGGACAGGTAACACTGAAGCTTTCTTT.

The V and J genes are TRBV28 and TRBJ1-2, with a weak D call TRBD1 (6 bases). CDR1 and CDR2 (germline): MDHEN, SYDVKM. V lost 8 bases and J 7 bases, leaving 11 bases between the germline ends. The CDR3 is 11 amino acids. The CDR3 loop reads CASLTGFGYTF. Here the CDR3 DNA reads TGTGCCAGCCTTACAGGGTTTGGCTACACCTTC.

This chain joins TRBV9 and TRBJ1-2, with 7 bases identical to TRBD1. This CDR3 has 15 amino acids. Trimming cost V 3 bases and J 4 bases; bases outside gene matches: 9. CDR1 SGDLS and CDR2 YYNGEE come from the germline V gene. The chain's CDR3 is CASSAHEGAGYGYTF. As DNA, the CDR3 is TGTGCCAGCAGCGCACACGAGGGGGCCGGCTATGGCTACACCTTC.

This clone was counted only a few times. The chain combines TRBV30 with TRBJ1-5, with D possibly matching TRBD1 (6 bases). Trimming removed 3 bases from V and 1 base from J, with 10 bases in between. Germline values: CDR1 GTSNPN, CDR2 SVGIG (reference sequence). The CDR3 runs to 14 residues. CDR3 region: CAWSEQGSNQPQHF. The CDR3 coding sequence is TGTGCCTGGAGCGAACAGGGAAGCAATCAGCCCCAGCATTTT.

This clone has more than one count but fewer than ten. The chain links TRBV30 to TRBJ2-3; a possible D gene is TRBD2 (5 bases). The CDR3 has 12 amino acids. Germline CDR1 is GTSNPN and CDR2 is SVGIG (reference sequence). V was cut by 5 bases and J by 4 bases, with 10 bases left in between. The CDR3 DNA sequence: TGTGCCTGGGATTCGGGATCAGATACGCAGTATTTT. This translates into CAWDSGSDTQYF.

This clone has more than one count but fewer than ten. CDR3 in amino acids: CSVSGTRHQPQHF. In DNA, the CDR3 is TGCAGCGTTAGCGGCACCAGGCACCAGCCCCAGCATTTT. The chain combines TRBV29-1 with TRBJ1-5; D is ambiguous. The V gene's germline CDR1 is SQVTM and CDR2 ANQGSEA. Trimming took off 5 bases at V and 7 bases at J, with 15 bases between the two ends. The CDR3 has 13 amino acids.

In this sample, this clone turned up a few times. One end of the junction varies from germline; a read error may be responsible. The chain links TRBV7-2 to TRBJ2-2, with a weak D call TRBD2 (5 bases). The CDR3 sequence is 15 residues long. CDR1 and CDR2 (germline): SGHTA, FQGNSA. The CDR3 DNA is TGTGCCAGCAGCCTAGCTAGCACGAACACCGGGGAGCTGTTTTTT. This translates into CASSLASTNTGELFF.